Listed below are T cell receptor beta chains from one sample, sequenced in a study of shared clonotypes between healthy human individuals. Data came from immunoSEQ multiplex PCR; TCRdb stores just in-frame clones and leaves some out. The sample consists of hundreds of thousands of clones, more than 60% of them appearing once. What was sequenced was memory CD4+ T cells sorted from blood. The origin of the receptors is a man aged 25 to 40 in good health. Both conserved end residues are part of each CDR3. The D gene is left open where the match is weak. A clone size is listed for some rows: how often the clone was seen (once, few, many), or a class if it is expanded.

clone size	D gene	J gene	V gene	CDR3 protein	CDR3 DNA
NA	NA	TRBJ2-7	TRBV27	CASSLRRTSYEQYF	TGTGCCAGCAGCCTCCGGCGGACCTCCTACGAGCAGTACTTC
NA	NA	TRBJ2-1	TRBV21-1	CASSNPSGRSLHRSVSSYNEQFF	TGTGCCAGCAGCAACCCTAGCGGGAGATCGTTACACCGATCCGTAAGCTCCTACAATGAGCAGTTCTTC
NA	NA	TRBJ2-3	TRBV7-9	CASSPSRIQPGSTQYF	TGTGCCAGCAGCCCTAGCCGAATACAACCCGGGAGTACGCAGTATTTT
once	TRBD2	TRBJ2-1	TRBV13	CASSFVGGRALFF	TGTGCCAGCAGCTTTGTCGGCGGGAGAGCCCTGTTCTTC
once	NA	TRBJ2-2	TRBV7-2	CASSRTREWELFF	TGTGCCAGCAGTCGAACAAGGGAGTGGGAGCTGTTTTTT
NA	NA	TRBJ2-2	TRBV5-1	CASSMTEQNTGELFF	TGCGCCAGCAGCATGACAGAGCAGAACACCGGGGAGCTGTTTTTT
NA	NA	TRBJ2-2	TRBV5-1	CASSLAEQLTGELFF	TGCGCCAGCAGCTTGGCCGAGCAGCTCACCGGGGAGCTGTTTTTT
once	NA	TRBJ2-5	TRBV19	CASRAPGLETQYF	TGTGCCAGCCGAGCGCCGGGCCTCGAGACCCAGTACTTC
NA	NA	TRBJ1-5	TRBV6-5	CASSYRQTYQPQHF	TGTGCCAGCAGTTACAGGCAGACCTATCAGCCCCAGCATTTT
NA	NA	TRBJ2-5	TRBV5-6	CASSSRGGWKQETQYF	TGTGCCAGCAGCTCTCGAGGAGGGTGGAAGCAAGAGACCCAGTACTTC